The T cell receptor beta chain described here comes from a study of immune evolution from preneoplasia to lung adenocarcinoma. The data were produced by immunoSEQ multiplex PCR, yet TCRdb's version contains in-frame clones alone and is incomplete. The sample carries under 4,500 clones, 65% to 90% recorded once. Overall study findings and caveats: Compared with EGFR-mutant or double wild-type lesions, KRAS-mutant nodules were more clonal.

CDR1 and CDR2 (germline): SGHTA, FQGNSA. The CDR3 contains 14 residues. V lost 5 bases and J lost 3; bases outside the gene matches: 7. This clone was counted a single time. Its antigen is unidentified. The chain has TRBV7-2 and TRBJ2-7; TRBD1 matches at 7 bases. This TCR was recovered from a person in their sixties or seventies with lung adenocarcinoma. The sequencing input was FFPE minimally invasive lung adenocarcinoma tissue. This CDR3 is CASSQQGSLYEQYF. CDR3 in DNA: TGTGCCAGCAGCCAACAGGGGTCCCTCTACGAGCAGTACTTC.